This TCR beta chain was profiled in a study of control samples from healthy donors and cancer patients. The CDR3 spans 14 residues. Trimming cost V 4 bases and J 3 bases, with 12 bases left between them. CDR1 is LNHDA and CDR2 is SQIVND in the germline V gene (reference sequence). TCRdb's table, derived via immunoSEQ multiplex PCR, lists solely in-frame clones and lacks some. Of fewer than 250,000 clones in the sample, about 89% were seen once. The sample comprised blood. The chain is built from TRBV19 and TRBJ1-2; D unresolved. The origin of this receptor is a man aged 25 to 40 in good health. The CDR3 region is CASSKGLGDYGYTF. The CDR3 nucleotides read TGTGCCAGTAGTAAGGGCCTCGGGGACTATGGCTACACCTTC.